This T cell receptor (beta chain) stems from a study of sequential checkpoint blockade in melanoma. On the study more broadly: Maintenance nivolumab came after either treatment sequence.

Assay: immunoSEQ multiplex PCR; the TCRdb copy retains only in-frame clones and omits some. The profile shows 2,500 to 3,500 clones, approximately 30% of them singletons. This clone was counted between two and nine times. The treatment was: randomized to nivolumab then ipilimumab (arm A) or the reverse (arm B). The CDR3 runs to 16 residues. In germline, CDR1 is SGHRS, CDR2 YFSETQ. Trimming stripped 0 bases from V and 2 bases from J, with 14 bases between. The input for sequencing was tumor tissue (inferred from file names), taken from a patient given nivolumab and ipilimumab in sequence. This TCR derives from a human donor with melanoma. The chain uses TRBV5-1 and TRBJ1-2, with D unresolved. CDR3 DNA sequence: TGCGCCAGCAGCTTGGCCGAGAGTTTAGGGAACTATGGCTACACCTTC. The encoded protein is CASSLAESLGNYGYTF.